One and the same sample provided the 18 T cell receptor beta chains below, sequenced in a study of spatial heterogeneity in lung cancer. Regarding time point: sample taken at primary tumor resection. Tumor, nontumor lung or frozen PBMC supplied whole RNA, sequenced without sorting. TCRdb ran MiXCR on the 5' RACE reads and lists one entry per CDR3 protein. The sample gives some 45,000 distinct CDR3 sequences, 12% of which show up once; around two fifths is in the top ten. The sample here was PBMCs, taken at surgery. These receptor sequences come from a female donor with early-stage non-small cell lung cancer.

This clonotype was seen a handful of times. The gene calls are TRBV11-3 and TRBJ2-2, with 7 bases lining up with TRBD1. The V gene end was trimmed by 6 bases and the J gene end by 0 bases; junction bases not matched to a gene: 1. The CDR3 consists of 14 residues. CDR1 SGHNT and CDR2 YENEEA come from the germline V gene. The CDR3 here is CASRQGTNTGELFF. CDR3 bases: TGTGCCAGCAGACAGGGGACGAACACCGGGGAGCTGTTTTTT.

DNA of the CDR3: TGTGCCAGCAGCCTCCCCGGGCAGCCCCAGCATTTT. Its protein is CASSLPGQPQHF. The chain carries TRBV27 and TRBJ1-5; D remains unclear. The V and J ends lost 6 bases and 7 bases respectively, with 10 bases between them. Germline V lookup: CDR1 MNHEY, CDR2 SMNVEV (reference sequence). The CDR3 length is 12 residues.

The chain has TRBV12-3 or TRBV12-4 and TRBJ2-5, with D possibly called TRBD1 or TRBD2 (6 bases each). The CDR3 totals 13 residues. Trimming cost V 6 bases and J 1 base, with 9 bases left between them. The CDR3 region has the DNA TGTGCCAGCAGAAAGGGGGGCCAAGAGACCCAGTACTTC. Its protein is CASRKGGQETQYF.

This clonotype was detected many times. The rearrangement joins TRBV6-5 to TRBJ2-5, with 11 bases aligning to TRBD2. The J segment lost 3 bases and the V segment lost 2 bases, leaving 5 bases of the junction unmatched. The CDR3 has 16 residues. Germline assignment: CDR1 MNHEY and CDR2 SVGAGI. The CDR3 DNA reads TGTGCCAGCAGTTACGAGACTAGCGGGGCGGAAGAGACCCAGTACTTC. Amino acid sequence: CASSYETSGAEETQYF.

V gene TRBV6-5 combines with J gene TRBJ2-4; perhaps TRBD1 as D (6 bases). This CDR3 contains 13 residues. The V gene lost 6 bases and the J gene lost 5 bases, with 11 bases spanning the gap. Germline V gives CDR1 MNHEY, CDR2 SVGAGI. CDR3 DNA: TGTGCCAGCAGAAGCAGGGGCGAAAACATTCAGTACTTC. Amino acids: CASRSRGENIQYF.

The sample holds many counts of this clonotype. The chain uses TRBV10-3 and TRBJ2-4; tentative D call: TRBD2 (6 bases). This CDR3 is built from 13 residues. Trimming removed 8 bases at V and 8 bases at J, with 16 bases between. The V gene's germline CDR1 is ENHRY and CDR2 SYGVKD. CDR3 amino acids: CAIGVRDRDIQYF. The CDR3 DNA follows: TGTGCCATCGGGGTGCGGGATCGGGACATTCAGTACTTC.

This sequence joins TRBV7-2 and TRBJ2-3; possible D gene TRBD2, 5 bases. CDR1 and CDR2 (germline): SGHTA, FQGNSA. Trimming left V 1 base short and J 2 bases short, with 13 bases between. The CDR3 length is 16 residues. The DNA for the CDR3 is TGTGCCAGCAGCTTAGGAGTAGGAGGTTTCACAGATACGCAGTATTTT. This codes for CASSLGVGGFTDTQYF. The whole variable domain, filled in from reference TRBV7-2 and TRBJ2-3, reads GAGVSQSPSNKVTEKGKDVELRCDPISGHTALYWYRQSLGQGLEFLIYFQGNSAPDKSGLPSDRFSAERTGGSVSTLTIQRTQQEDSAVYLCASSLGVGGFTDTQYFGPGTRLTVL.

This clonotype was seen many times. The J gene is TRBJ2-3, the V gene TRBV15, with D perhaps TRBD2 (6 bases). The germline V and J ends were trimmed by 8 bases and 1 base, with 10 bases remaining between them. Germline V gene sequence: CDR1 LNHNV, CDR2 YYDKDF (reference sequence). The length of the CDR3 is 13 residues. The CDR3 DNA reads as TGTGCCACCTCTACGGGGGGCACAGATACGCAGTATTTT. Protein sequence: CATSTGGTDTQYF.

The count of this clonotype is one. J is TRBJ2-2 and V is TRBV20-1; TRBD2 aligns across 7 bases. This CDR3 has 16 residues. CDR1 is DFQATT and CDR2 is SNEGSKA in the germline V gene (reference sequence). V was clipped by 0 bases and J by 2 bases; unmatched bases: 6. In DNA form, the CDR3 reads TGCAGTGCTAGAGATCGGGCTAGCGGCAACACCGGGGAGCTGTTTTTT. Its protein product is CSARDRASGNTGELFF.

Only a few counts were recorded for this clonotype. V usage is TRBV12-3 or TRBV12-4 and J usage is TRBJ1-2; TRBD1 agrees at 10 bases. Germline trimming cut 5 bases from V and 1 base from J; bases unmatched to any gene: 4. The CDR3 spans 15 residues. The CDR3 coding sequence is TGTGCCAGCAGTGCAAGGGACAGGGGTAACTATGGCTACACCTTC. Amino acids: CASSARDRGNYGYTF.

This clonotype was counted a few times. The rearrangement links TRBV11-2 to TRBJ2-1; no definite D call. V was shortened by 6 bases and J by 0 bases, with 12 bases between the two germline ends. The CDR3 runs to 15 residues. Germline V gene lookup returns CDR1 SGHAT and CDR2 FQNNGV. CDR3 protein: CASRSGLGSYNEQFF. In DNA, the CDR3 is TGTGCCAGCAGATCCGGCTTGGGCTCCTACAATGAGCAGTTCTTC.

This clonotype was seen at least ten times. This chain uses TRBV5-5 with TRBJ2-2; no reliable D call. Germline loops: CDR1 SGHKS, CDR2 YYEKEE (reference sequence). This CDR3 is built from 15 residues. V shed 0 bases and J shed 4 bases, with 10 bases lying between them. The CDR3: CASSLAGVSTGELFF. The CDR3 DNA sequence: TGTGCCAGCAGCTTGGCTGGCGTGAGCACCGGGGAGCTGTTTTTT.

This clonotype came up many times. The V call is TRBV20-1, the J call TRBJ1-2, with TRBD1 as a possible D gene (6 bases). Trimming took off 6 bases at V and 5 bases at J, with 13 bases between the two ends. Germline V gene data show CDR1 as DFQATT and CDR2 as SNEGSKA (reference sequence). The CDR3 loop spans 12 amino acids. The CDR3: CSASGQTYGYTF. DNA of the CDR3: TGCAGTGCCAGCGGACAGACTTATGGCTACACCTTC.

The chain recombines TRBV7-2 with TRBJ1-5; D remains ambiguous. This CDR3 is 14 amino acids long. Trimming pared 1 base from V and 2 bases from J, leaving 6 bases between. CDR1 and CDR2 from the germline V gene are SGHTA and FQGNSA. The CDR3 reads CASSLGFGNQPQHF. The CDR3 DNA follows: TGTGCCAGCAGCTTAGGGTTTGGCAATCAGCCCCAGCATTTT. Drawing the rest from reference TRBV7-2 and TRBJ1-5, the complete variable domain is GAGVSQSPSNKVTEKGKDVELRCDPISGHTALYWYRQSLGQGLEFLIYFQGNSAPDKSGLPSDRFSAERTGGSVSTLTIQRTQQEDSAVYLCASSLGFGNQPQHFGDGTRLSIL.

This clonotype was counted only a few times. CDR3: CASSQDFNRDNYGYTF. The CDR3 region has the DNA TGTGCCAGCAGCCAAGATTTTAACAGGGACAACTATGGCTACACCTTC. The chain joins TRBV4-2 to TRBJ1-2; tentatively, D is TRBD1 (6 bases). The germline V gene has CDR1 LGHNA and CDR2 YNFKEQ. CDR3 length equals 16 residues. The V end lost 0 bases, the J end lost 2 bases, and 13 bases lay between the germline ends.

The chain employs TRBV7-2 and TRBJ2-5, with D possibly TRBD2 on 5 matching bases. The V and J ends lost 8 bases and 5 bases respectively, with 18 bases between them. Looked up from germline, CDR1 is SGHTA and CDR2 is FQGNSA. This CDR3 contains 14 residues. The CDR3 spells CASSNGNVPETQYF. As DNA, the CDR3 is TGTGCCAGCTCTAACGGGAATGTTCCTGAGACCCAGTACTTC.

This rearrangement joins TRBV25-1 to TRBJ1-6; D gene unclear. The V end lost 7 bases, the J end lost 7 bases, and 11 bases lay between the germline ends. The CDR3 has 13 residues. Germline CDR1 MGHDK, CDR2 SYGVNS. The CDR3 reads CASNGPGNSPLHF. The DNA of the CDR3 is TGTGCCAGCAATGGGCCGGGGAATTCACCCCTCCACTTT.

The chain combines TRBV20-1 with TRBJ2-3; D tentatively reads TRBD1 or TRBD2 (5 bases each). With 3 bases removed from V and 10 bases from J, the gap between germline ends came to 20 bases. From germline, CDR1 is DFQATT and CDR2 SNEGSKA (reference sequence). There are 14 residues in the CDR3. CDR3 coding DNA: TGCAGTGCTAGGTCGGGGACCCGGGGAATCTCGCAGTATTTT. Protein: CSARSGTRGISQYF.